Listed below are T cell receptor beta chains from one sample, sequenced in a study of blood T cell repertoires in COVID-19. Measured with immunoSEQ multiplex PCR; TCRdb has only the in-frame clones, and not every one. The data hold 200,000 or so clones, with roughly nine tenths observed a single time. The sample comprised peripheral blood. The receptors come from a woman in her 50s with acute or convalescent COVID-19. Each CDR3 is given with its conserved first and last residue. A D gene is named only where the DNA matches it firmly.

J gene: TRBJ1-1
D gene: .
V gene: TRBV19
CDR3 protein: CASSMYEPRGPEAFF

J gene: TRBJ2-1
D gene: TRBD1
V gene: TRBV9
CDR3 protein: CASSVALGGTGQGRYNEQFF

J gene: TRBJ1-5
D gene: .
V gene: TRBV3-1/TRBV3-2
CDR3 protein: CASSQAHRVRQPQHF

J gene: TRBJ2-7
D gene: TRBD1
V gene: TRBV27
CDR3 protein: CASSRQGGYEQYF

J gene: TRBJ2-2
D gene: TRBD1
V gene: TRBV11-3
CDR3 protein: CASSFGQGITGELFF

J gene: TRBJ2-2
D gene: .
V gene: TRBV4-1
CDR3 protein: CASSQGGGTGELFF

J gene: TRBJ2-2
D gene: TRBD2
V gene: TRBV3-1/TRBV3-2
CDR3 protein: CASSQDSDGEGETGELFF

J gene: TRBJ1-2
D gene: .
V gene: TRBV11-2
CDR3 protein: CASSFSGEPYGYTF

J gene: TRBJ1-1
D gene: .
V gene: TRBV6-2/TRBV6-3
CDR3 protein: CASSYPEGTEAFF

J gene: TRBJ2-5
D gene: TRBD1
V gene: TRBV7-6
CDR3 protein: CASSLAGGGGETQYF

J gene: TRBJ1-2
D gene: .
V gene: TRBV6-5
CDR3 protein: CATLAPNYGYTF

J gene: TRBJ2-5
D gene: .
V gene: TRBV7-9
CDR3 protein: CASSLSNGVQEIQYF

J gene: TRBJ2-2
D gene: TRBD1
V gene: TRBV4-2
CDR3 protein: CASSQQGVVIGELFF

J gene: TRBJ2-3
D gene: TRBD1
V gene: TRBV3-1/TRBV3-2
CDR3 protein: CASSVQGGTDTQYF

J gene: TRBJ1-2
D gene: TRBD1
V gene: TRBV29-1
CDR3 protein: CSVVTGIYGYTF

J gene: TRBJ1-5
D gene: .
V gene: TRBV6-5
CDR3 protein: CASSLNQPQHF

J gene: TRBJ1-2
D gene: .
V gene: TRBV6-5
CDR3 protein: CASSLGTVYGYTF

J gene: TRBJ2-1
D gene: .
V gene: TRBV7-7
CDR3 protein: CASSPGASYNEQFF

J gene: TRBJ2-7
D gene: TRBD1
V gene: TRBV6-2/TRBV6-3
CDR3 protein: CASSYSIGKDRRLNYEQYF

J gene: TRBJ1-1
D gene: .
V gene: TRBV11-3
CDR3 protein: CASSSYRNTEAFF

J gene: TRBJ2-3
D gene: .
V gene: TRBV6-5
CDR3 protein: CASRGRGLTDTQYF

J gene: TRBJ1-1
D gene: .
V gene: TRBV18
CDR3 protein: CASSVTDMNTEAFF

J gene: TRBJ2-6
D gene: .
V gene: TRBV21-1
CDR3 protein: CASSKPQRIFLRGANVLTF

J gene: TRBJ2-7
D gene: .
V gene: TRBV27
CDR3 protein: CASSPGEKYEQYF

J gene: TRBJ2-1
D gene: TRBD2
V gene: TRBV3-1/TRBV3-2
CDR3 protein: CASSQLLADYNEQFF

J gene: TRBJ2-1
D gene: .
V gene: TRBV5-1
CDR3 protein: CASSLPTDEQFF

J gene: TRBJ1-2
D gene: .
V gene: TRBV5-4
CDR3 protein: CAIKAGAGSNYGYTF

J gene: TRBJ2-7
D gene: .
V gene: TRBV4-3
CDR3 protein: CASSQGPGSAYEQYF

J gene: TRBJ2-1
D gene: TRBD1
V gene: TRBV5-5
CDR3 protein: CASSLGQGGNEQFF

J gene: TRBJ2-5
D gene: TRBD1
V gene: TRBV10-3
CDR3 protein: CAISDPRGETQYF

J gene: TRBJ2-1
D gene: TRBD2
V gene: TRBV19
CDR3 protein: CASRKGTSGNYEQFF

J gene: TRBJ1-6
D gene: TRBD1
V gene: TRBV6-4
CDR3 protein: CASSRDRDSPLHF

J gene: TRBJ2-5
D gene: TRBD2
V gene: TRBV5-1
CDR3 protein: CASSLAVGGEQETQYF

J gene: TRBJ1-2
D gene: TRBD1
V gene: TRBV9
CDR3 protein: CASSARGQGNYGYTF

J gene: TRBJ1-1
D gene: .
V gene: TRBV6-5
CDR3 protein: CASSHTSGNTEAFF

J gene: TRBJ2-7
D gene: .
V gene: TRBV11-3
CDR3 protein: CASSLNVPPSEQYF

J gene: TRBJ2-7
D gene: TRBD2
V gene: TRBV5-1
CDR3 protein: CASSFGEGYEQYF

J gene: TRBJ1-3
D gene: TRBD1
V gene: TRBV2
CDR3 protein: CASSGGQDNTIYF

J gene: TRBJ2-1
D gene: TRBD2
V gene: TRBV4-1
CDR3 protein: CASSQGRASGRNNEQFF

J gene: TRBJ1-1
D gene: .
V gene: TRBV27
CDR3 protein: CASSLGARNTEAFF

J gene: TRBJ1-2
D gene: .
V gene: TRBV29-1
CDR3 protein: CSGQREGYGYTF

J gene: TRBJ2-7
D gene: TRBD1
V gene: TRBV6-5
CDR3 protein: CASSYTPGQGSEQYF

J gene: TRBJ2-7
D gene: .
V gene: TRBV11-2
CDR3 protein: CASSLAGYEQYF

J gene: TRBJ1-6
D gene: .
V gene: TRBV7-2
CDR3 protein: CASSSNQGSYNSPLHF

J gene: TRBJ2-3
D gene: .
V gene: TRBV9
CDR3 protein: CASSEIPFLQGPDTQYF

J gene: TRBJ2-5
D gene: .
V gene: TRBV5-1
CDR3 protein: CASRMMSQGETQYF

J gene: TRBJ2-7
D gene: .
V gene: TRBV12-3/TRBV12-4
CDR3 protein: CASKTRGHEQYF

J gene: TRBJ1-1
D gene: TRBD1
V gene: TRBV7-9
CDR3 protein: CASSSPGQQSMNTEAFF

J gene: TRBJ1-3
D gene: .
V gene: TRBV3-1/TRBV3-2
CDR3 protein: CASSQATGGNTIYF

J gene: TRBJ2-5
D gene: TRBD1
V gene: TRBV19
CDR3 protein: CASSTRDTGGAETQYF

J gene: TRBJ1-1
D gene: .
V gene: TRBV11-2
CDR3 protein: CASSLGGSGWNTEAFF

J gene: TRBJ2-7
D gene: TRBD2
V gene: TRBV3-1/TRBV3-2
CDR3 protein: CASSQETSGRIGYEQYF

J gene: TRBJ2-7
D gene: .
V gene: TRBV6-5
CDR3 protein: CASTQVTASYEQYF

J gene: TRBJ2-1
D gene: TRBD2
V gene: TRBV10-2
CDR3 protein: CASALWLAEGLLFF

J gene: TRBJ1-4
D gene: .
V gene: TRBV29-1
CDR3 protein: CSVLERVGNEKLFF

J gene: TRBJ2-2
D gene: .
V gene: TRBV5-4
CDR3 protein: CASSFGGSTGELFF

J gene: TRBJ1-3
D gene: .
V gene: TRBV21-1
CDR3 protein: CASSKSRQGHSGNTIYF